These T cell receptor beta chains were read from a single sample in a study of blood T cell repertoires in COVID-19. Using immunoSEQ multiplex PCR, the repertoire was profiled, and TCRdb retains in-frame clones only, with some absent. The table records 130,000 or so clones, about 80% of them present only once. Sequencing used peripheral blood. These receptors were obtained from a human donor in a cohort sampled during active COVID-19. Both conserved end residues are part of each CDR3. The D gene is left open where the match is weak. A row's size may be missing; if present it is once, few, many or a size class.

j_call d_call clone_size v_call cdr3_nt cdr3_aa
TRBJ2-2 NA NA TRBV28 TGTGCCAGCAGTTTAGTAACGGTGACCGGGGAGCTGTTTTTT CASSLVTVTGELFF
TRBJ1-5 NA NA TRBV6-2/TRBV6-3 TGTGCCAGCAGTTACTTGAATGGCGGCGGGCGGAACAATCAGCCCCAGCATTTT CASSYLNGGGRNNQPQHF
TRBJ1-2 NA NA TRBV3-1/TRBV3-2 TGTGCCAGCAGCCAAGGGGGGGTGGGAGCTGGCTACACCTTC CASSQGGVGAGYTF
TRBJ1-1 NA NA TRBV2 TGTGCCAGCAGTGCCCAGAACACTGAAGCTTTCTTT CASSAQNTEAFF
TRBJ1-1 TRBD1 NA TRBV5-4 TGTGCCAGCAGCCGGACAGGGGGAGGGCCTGAAGCTTTCTTT CASSRTGGGPEAFF
TRBJ2-3 NA NA TRBV5-4 TGTGCCAGCAGCTTAGGCAGGTCCACAGATACGCAGTATTTT CASSLGRSTDTQYF
TRBJ2-2 TRBD2 NA TRBV5-1 TGCGCCAGCAGCTTGGTTAGCGGGGTGGACACCGGGGAGCTGTTTTTT CASSLVSGVDTGELFF
TRBJ2-6 NA NA TRBV27 TGTGCCAGCAGTTTAATGGCAGGGGTGATCTCTGGGGCCAACGTCCTGACTTTC CASSLMAGVISGANVLTF
TRBJ1-2 NA NA TRBV3-1/TRBV3-2 TGTGCCAGCAGCCAACACACAGGGTCCCCTGGCTACACCTTC CASSQHTGSPGYTF
TRBJ2-7 NA NA TRBV5-6 TGTGCCAGCCCGCGACAGGTTGAGCAGTACTTC CASPRQVEQYF
TRBJ1-1 NA NA TRBV5-4 TGTGCCAGCAGCTTACAGGGCTTTAACACTGAAGCTTTCTTT CASSLQGFNTEAFF
TRBJ2-4 TRBD2 NA TRBV5-1 TGCGCCAGCAGCTTAAGACTAGCGGGGGAAGCAAACATTCAGTACTTC CASSLRLAGEANIQYF
TRBJ2-7 NA NA TRBV6-5 TGTGCCAGCAGTCACTACGAGCAGTACTTC CASSHYEQYF
TRBJ2-6 NA once TRBV27 TGTGCCAGCCGGACAAGCCGCTCTGGGGCCAACGTCCTGACTTTC CASRTSRSGANVLTF
TRBJ1-6 NA NA TRBV5-4 TGTGCCAGCAGCTTGGCAGGGGCGAATTCACCCCTCCACTTT CASSLAGANSPLHF
TRBJ2-7 NA once TRBV2 TGTGCCAGCACCCAGGGACTGCTCTACGAGCAGTACTTC CASTQGLLYEQYF
TRBJ2-3 NA once TRBV30 TGTGCCTGGGGTTACACAGATACGCAGTATTTT CAWGYTDTQYF
TRBJ2-1 NA NA TRBV7-8 TGTGCCAGCAGCTTAGAACTCACGAGCTACAATGAGCAGTTCTTC CASSLELTSYNEQFF
TRBJ1-3 NA few TRBV18 TGTGCCAGCTCAAAGACAGGAACTGGAAACACCATATATTTT CASSKTGTGNTIYF
TRBJ2-5 TRBD1 NA TRBV24-1 TGTGCCACTCCGACAGGGGGCCGCCAAGAGACCCAGTACTTC CATPTGGRQETQYF
TRBJ2-5 TRBD2 NA TRBV6-6 TGTGCCAGCAGTCCCGATCCCCCTAGCGGGGGGCGGGAGACCCAGTACTTC CASSPDPPSGGRETQYF
TRBJ1-2 NA NA TRBV7-9 TGTGCCAGCAGCTTAGCGATTGGAGGGGATTATGGCTACACCTTC CASSLAIGGDYGYTF
TRBJ2-4 TRBD1 NA TRBV4-1 TGCGCCAGCAGCCAAGTTCAGGGACAGGGATACATTCAGTACTTC CASSQVQGQGYIQYF
TRBJ2-1 NA NA TRBV12-3/TRBV12-4 TGTGCCAGCAGTTTAAGAGAGGATGAGCAGTTCTTC CASSLREDEQFF
TRBJ1-2 TRBD1 few TRBV18 TGTGCCAGCTCACCACCCGGAGACAGGGCCTCCCTCTATGGCTACACCTTC CASSPPGDRASLYGYTF
TRBJ2-2 NA few TRBV19 TGTGCCAGTAGTATGACTTGGGGCCTGCCCTCCCGGGAGCTGTTTTTT CASSMTWGLPSRELFF
TRBJ2-7 NA NA TRBV9 TGTGCCAGCAGCGTAGCACCCAGCTACGAGCAGTACTTC CASSVAPSYEQYF
TRBJ2-1 NA NA TRBV19 TGTGCCAGTAGTTTCAACAATGAGCAGTTCTTC CASSFNNEQFF
TRBJ2-5 NA NA TRBV10-3 TGTGCCATCAGTGAAGGAATAGAGAGGGGGGAGACCCAGTACTTC CAISEGIERGETQYF
TRBJ1-4 NA NA TRBV9 TGTGCCAGCAGCGTGGCCACAGGGTTGGGGGAAAAACTGTTTTTT CASSVATGLGEKLFF
TRBJ1-2 NA NA TRBV21-1 TGTGCCAGCAGCAAAAAGGCTCAGGGCTATGGCTACACCTTC CASSKKAQGYGYTF
TRBJ1-5 NA few TRBV5-4 TGTGCCAGCAATTCAACGGGGGATTGGTGTGATCAGCCCCAGCATTTT CASNSTGDWCDQPQHF
TRBJ1-6 NA NA TRBV7-8 TGTGCCAGCAGCGGAGGACAGAATAATTCACCCCTCCACTTT CASSGGQNNSPLHF
TRBJ1-4 TRBD1 once TRBV2 TGTGCCCGGGGCGGACAGGGTACGGAAAAACTGTTTTTT CARGGQGTEKLFF
TRBJ2-7 NA NA TRBV11-2 TGTGCCAGCAGCCGGGGGTACGAGCAGTACTTC CASSRGYEQYF
TRBJ2-3 TRBD2 NA TRBV27 TGTGCCAGCAGCCTGCGGGGGGGCACAGATACGCAGTATTTT CASSLRGGTDTQYF
TRBJ2-2 NA NA TRBV18 TGTGCCAGCTCACGCGGCGAGGCCGGGGAGCTGTTTTTT CASSRGEAGELFF
TRBJ1-2 NA NA TRBV7-9 TGTGCCAGCACCTTAGGGGAGGGGCTTCACTATGGCTACACCTTC CASTLGEGLHYGYTF
TRBJ1-5 NA once TRBV6-5 TGTGCCAGCACTGGGACACTCCATAGCAATCAGCCCCAGCATTTT CASTGTLHSNQPQHF
TRBJ2-7 NA few TRBV7-2 TGTGCCAGCAGCTTTGACAGGTCCTCCTACGAGCAGTACTTC CASSFDRSSYEQYF
TRBJ2-1 TRBD2 NA TRBV7-9 TGTGCCAGCAGCTCCCCTTCTAGCGGGGGGCTCTACAATGAGCAGTTCTTC CASSSPSSGGLYNEQFF
TRBJ2-3 TRBD2 NA TRBV3-1/TRBV3-2 TGTGCCAGCAGCCAAGAGGGACTAGCGGGGGGTACAGATACGCAGTATTTT CASSQEGLAGGTDTQYF
TRBJ2-7 TRBD1 NA TRBV19 TGTGCCAGCCGGGACAGGGCAAGCTCCTACGAGCAGTACTTC CASRDRASSYEQYF
TRBJ2-6 NA NA TRBV3-1/TRBV3-2 TGTGCCAGCGGACTGTTCCCCCCTGGGGCCAACGTCCTGACTTTC CASGLFPPGANVLTF
TRBJ2-2 TRBD2 NA TRBV2 TGTGCCAGCAGTGTCGGCGGGGGGGCCTCCGGGGAGCTGTTTTTT CASSVGGGASGELFF
TRBJ2-3 TRBD2 NA TRBV7-9 TGTGCCAGCAGCTTAGCTAGCGGGGGGTACACAGATACGCAGTATTTT CASSLASGGYTDTQYF
TRBJ1-5 TRBD1 many TRBV4-1 TGCGCCAGCAGCCAACGGGACAGGAACAATCAGCCCCAGCATTTT CASSQRDRNNQPQHF
TRBJ1-5 NA few TRBV6-5 TGTGCCAGCAGCCCCCAGGGTCGGAGCAATCAGCCCCAGCATTTT CASSPQGRSNQPQHF
TRBJ2-6 TRBD1 few TRBV19 TGTGCCAGTAGGGAACAGGGGGCTGGGGCCAACGTCCTGACTTTC CASREQGAGANVLTF
TRBJ2-3 TRBD2 NA TRBV6-1 TGTGCCAGCAGTGAAAGGTCCCCCCGGGGGCCACGGGGGGGTACGCAGTATTTT CASSERSPRGPRGGTQYF
TRBJ2-3 TRBD2 NA TRBV2 TGTGCCAGCGGAGGTGGGCGGGGGGCATCCACAGATACGCAGTATTTT CASGGGRGASTDTQYF
TRBJ1-5 TRBD1 NA TRBV7-2 TGTGCCAGCAGCTCCAGTGGGGACAGGCCTGAGCCCCAGCATTTT CASSSSGDRPEPQHF
TRBJ1-4 NA many TRBV30 TGTGCCTGGACCGGTCGGGGGGGCTATGAAAAACTGTTTTTT CAWTGRGGYEKLFF